This is a list of T cell receptor beta chains from one sample in a study of blood T cells in healthy people across ages. TCRdb independently ran MiXCR on the 5' RACE reads; one entry per CDR3 protein. In the table there are fewer than 800,000 distinct CDR3 sequences, roughly 25% of which are singletons. The same data also went into a second study, on T cells of mothers and their children.

Sequenced input: blood. All receptors come from a boy between 5 and 17 years old in good health. Each CDR3 is given without its conserved first and last residue.

>TRBJ1-4|TRBV7-3
ASSTQTGLAWLF
>NA|TRBV27
ASSSDLLAGVNEQF
>TRBJ1-4|TRBV7-9
ASRSGIGEKLF
>TRBJ1-5|TRBV6-2/TRBV6-3
ASTDTWGNQPQH
>TRBJ2-3|TRBV7-9
ASSSRDLKAGESTDTQY
>TRBJ1-3|TRBV28
ASSTTGHGNTIY
>TRBJ2-7|TRBV19
ASSIGIGEQY
>NA|TRBV20-1
SAGPRTEPYEQY
>TRBJ2-3|TRBV7-3
ASSLRDGTTDTQY
>TRBJ2-1|TRBV27
ASGGDYNEQF
>TRBJ2-5|TRBV7-6
ASSQYQGSGVQETQY
>NA|TRBV7-2
ASSLISGGNNEQF
>TRBJ2-3|TRBV20-1
SARGSGTDTQY
>TRBJ2-7|TRBV20-1
SAYRGGYSSYEQY
>TRBJ1-4|TRBV20-1
SAKDRGGEKLF
>NA|TRBV6-6
ASRLSGNEQF
>TRBJ1-1|TRBV27
ASSSAIPAMNTEAF
>TRBJ2-2|TRBV3-1
ASSPLGGVLAGELF
>TRBJ2-5|TRBV7-2
ASSLSSGGAVETQY
>TRBJ2-7|TRBV29-1
SVLSVFQY
>TRBJ1-5|TRBV12-3/TRBV12-4
ASSPRGAYSNQPQH
>TRBJ1-3|TRBV7-2
ASSPDSGSGNTIY
>TRBJ1-2|TRBV28
ASSSGGANGYT
>NA|TRBV28
ASSLRGGSREQY
>TRBJ2-1|TRBV29-1
SVVGLAAYNEQF
>TRBJ1-4|TRBV11-2
ASSLAIHATNEKLF
>NA|TRBV29-1
SALGGKSYEQY
>TRBJ2-1|TRBV29-1
SFLGAGGPIYNEQF
>TRBJ2-5|TRBV5-1
ASSLGGSVQETQY
>TRBJ1-1|TRBV19
ASSIRGGMNTEAF
>NA|TRBV5-1
ASSSDRDRYEQY
>TRBJ1-2|TRBV12-3/TRBV12-4
ASSLSDGYT
>TRBJ1-5|TRBV25-1
ASSEFGSNQPQH
>TRBJ2-5|TRBV7-2
ASSFAPLPGGGETQY
>TRBJ2-3|TRBV5-6
ASSFPAGSTDTQY
>TRBJ2-7|TRBV12-3/TRBV12-4
ASSPGTPNYEQY
>TRBJ2-3|TRBV5-1
ASSLAPGPDTQY
>TRBJ1-2|TRBV6-1
ASSEAWRPNYGYT
>TRBJ1-1|TRBV11-2
ASSLGGGPRGTANTEAF
>TRBJ1-2|TRBV6-6
ASSWGGGYT
>TRBJ1-2|TRBV28
ASSLTVSPYT
>TRBJ2-2|TRBV12-3/TRBV12-4
ASGSGGLF
>TRBJ1-2|TRBV20-1
SAGTGSPSNYGYT
>NA|TRBV5-4
ASSLTPGGGEQF
>TRBJ2-7|TRBV28
ATRRPTSYEQY